Listed below are T cell receptor beta chains from one sample, sequenced in a study of T-cell memory formation after mild COVID-19. TCRdb re-analysed the 5' RACE reads in MiXCR, keeping a single row per CDR3 protein. The table lists about 110,000 distinct CDR3 sequences, around 15% of them singletons, with around 28% in the top ten. Input material: PBMCs or a T cell subset sorted from them (not recorded which). Source of these receptors: an adult woman who had mild COVID-19 (a few samples of this study predate the infection). Cell type and time point are not known. The CDR3 runs from the conserved cysteine through the conserved F or W. D genes are given only for firm matches. Size tells how often a clone was seen (once, few, many) or the class of an expanded clone, and some rows leave it out.

clone_size	d_call	v_call	j_call	cdr3_aa	cdr3_nt
-	TRBD2	TRBV20-1	TRBJ2-1	CSARPSRPAGANEQFF	TGCAGTGCTAGACCATCACGGCCAGCGGGAGCGAATGAGCAGTTCTTC
few	TRBD2	TRBV9	TRBJ2-1	CASGNWGGNEQFF	TGTGCCAGCGGGAATTGGGGGGGCAATGAGCAGTTCTTC
few	-	TRBV4-1	TRBJ2-2	CASSPARHPFGGELFF	TGCGCCAGCAGCCCTGCACGGCATCCGTTTGGCGGGGAGCTGTTTTTT
few	-	TRBV12-3/TRBV12-4	TRBJ2-7	CASAGGYEQYF	TGTGCCAGCGCCGGGGGCTACGAGCAGTACTTC
many	-	TRBV7-9	TRBJ2-3	CASRHTYTDTQYF	TGTGCCAGCCGTCATACCTACACAGATACGCAGTATTTT
-	-	TRBV5-6	TRBJ2-3	CASSLEGPGQTQYF	TGTGCCAGCAGCTTGGAAGGGCCGGGCCAGACGCAGTATTTT
-	TRBD1	TRBV4-1	TRBJ2-7	CASSLLDRVPDEQYF	TGCGCCAGCAGCCTTCTTGACAGGGTACCCGACGAGCAGTACTTC
-	TRBD1	TRBV15	TRBJ1-4	CATGSFTGEGEKLFF	TGTGCCACCGGCTCCTTTACAGGGGAGGGGGAAAAACTGTTTTTT
few	-	TRBV4-1	TRBJ1-4	CASSQDRGVDEKLFF	TGCGCCAGCAGCCAAGATCGGGGAGTGGATGAAAAACTGTTTTTT
-	-	TRBV20-1	TRBJ2-7	CSASRQTSSYEQYF	TGCAGTGCTAGTAGACAGACGAGCTCCTACGAGCAGTACTTC
-	TRBD1	TRBV5-5	TRBJ2-2	CASKPGQGWSGELFF	TGTGCCAGCAAACCCGGACAGGGTTGGTCCGGGGAGCTGTTTTTT
-	TRBD2	TRBV5-1	TRBJ2-7	CASSGVGTSGSSYEQYF	TGCGCCAGCAGCGGAGTAGGGACTAGCGGCAGCTCCTACGAGCAGTACTTC
-	-	TRBV7-2	TRBJ1-1	CASSWTGTPNTEAFF	TGTGCCAGCAGCTGGACCGGGACCCCTAACACTGAAGCTTTCTTT
-	-	TRBV5-1	TRBJ2-6	CASSPSSRVTSSGANVLTF	TGCGCCAGCAGCCCGTCTAGCAGGGTGACCTCCTCTGGGGCCAACGTCCTGACTTTC
few	-	TRBV7-9	TRBJ2-7	CASSPTLQSSYEQYF	TGTGCCAGCAGCCCCACCCTCCAGAGCTCCTACGAGCAGTACTTC
many	-	TRBV6-5	TRBJ2-7	CASSYLSTYEQYF	TGTGCCAGCAGTTACCTGTCTACCTACGAGCAGTACTTC
-	-	TRBV6-2/TRBV6-3	TRBJ2-7	CASRPLDTSYEQYF	TGTGCCAGCAGACCCCTCGACACGAGCTACGAGCAGTACTTC
-	-	TRBV6-5	TRBJ1-4	CASSYAYRQPNEKLFF	TGTGCCAGCAGTTACGCCTACAGGCAACCTAATGAAAAACTGTTTTTT
few	-	TRBV4-2	TRBJ1-2	CASSQEEYYGYTF	TGTGCCAGCAGCCAAGAGGAGTACTATGGCTACACCTTC
few	TRBD1	TRBV7-9	TRBJ2-7	CASSPRDRVEQYF	TGTGCCAGCAGCCCCCGGGACAGGGTCGAGCAGTACTTC
few	-	TRBV24-1	TRBJ2-7	CATSLGGGTEQYF	TGTGCCACCAGCCTAGGGGGAGGGACCGAGCAGTACTTC
-	-	TRBV5-1	TRBJ2-7	CASSLGAGYEQYF	TGCGCCAGCAGCTTGGGGGCCGGCTACGAGCAGTACTTC
few	-	TRBV5-1	TRBJ1-1	CASKSNTEAFF	TGCGCCAGCAAGTCGAACACTGAAGCTTTCTTT
many	-	TRBV4-1	TRBJ1-1	CASSQVTGDYMSTEAFF	TGCGCCAGCAGCCAAGTGACGGGGGACTACATGAGCACTGAAGCTTTCTTT
-	-	TRBV5-8	TRBJ1-2	CASSPSVRDYLGAGYTF	TGTGCCAGCAGCCCTTCCGTAAGGGACTACCTAGGGGCTGGCTACACCTTC
-	-	TRBV29-1	TRBJ1-2	CSVEVRDYGYTF	TGCAGCGTTGAAGTCCGTGACTATGGCTACACCTTC
many	TRBD2	TRBV20-1	TRBJ2-3	CSAPSGRTDTQYF	TGCAGTGCTCCTAGCGGGAGAACAGATACGCAGTATTTT
-	TRBD1	TRBV2	TRBJ1-5	CASGAGQNPSSEQPQHF	TGTGCCAGCGGGGCGGGACAGAACCCCTCCTCTGAGCAGCCCCAGCATTTT
-	-	TRBV10-3	TRBJ2-1	CAIRPTNYNEQFF	TGTGCCATCAGGCCTACGAATTACAATGAGCAGTTCTTC
-	-	TRBV4-1	TRBJ2-7	CASSQDLADPPYEQYF	TGCGCCAGCAGCCAAGATTTAGCCGACCCACCCTACGAGCAGTACTTC
-	TRBD2	TRBV11-2	TRBJ2-7	CASSLTGGQYF	TGTGCCAGCTCTCTAACGGGAGGGCAGTACTTC
few	-	TRBV11-2	TRBJ2-7	CASSFEGEYSYEQYF	TGTGCCAGCAGCTTCGAAGGGGAGTATTCCTACGAGCAGTACTTC
-	-	TRBV7-9	TRBJ1-1	CASSFEVTDEAFF	TGTGCCAGCAGCTTCGAGGTCACTGACGAAGCTTTCTTT
few	TRBD2	TRBV6-6	TRBJ2-5	CASSYVAGGLGETQYF	TGTGCCAGCAGTTACGTGGCGGGAGGGCTCGGAGAGACCCAGTACTTC
-	TRBD1	TRBV11-2	TRBJ2-7	CASSPHVPGQGIYEQYF	TGTGCCAGCAGCCCCCATGTTCCGGGACAGGGCATCTACGAGCAGTACTTC
few	-	TRBV7-3	TRBJ2-2	CASSLSFGAANTGELFF	TGTGCCAGCAGCTTAAGTTTCGGAGCCGCGAACACCGGGGAGCTGTTTTTT
few	-	TRBV12-3/TRBV12-4	TRBJ2-1	CASSRMANEQFF	TGTGCCAGCAGTCGCATGGCTAATGAGCAGTTCTTC
few	TRBD1	TRBV29-1	TRBJ2-3	CSVEGQLDTQYF	TGCAGCGTTGAGGGACAGTTAGATACGCAGTATTTT
few	-	TRBV5-6	TRBJ2-1	CASSLGPDYNEQFF	TGTGCCAGCAGCTTGGGGCCAGACTACAATGAGCAGTTCTTC
few	TRBD1	TRBV5-1	TRBJ2-7	CASRTGTGLNEQYF	TGCGCCAGCAGGACCGGGACAGGGTTAAACGAGCAGTACTTC
-	-	TRBV29-1	TRBJ2-7	CSVCANSYEQYF	TGCAGCGTTTGTGCAAACTCCTACGAGCAGTACTTC
-	TRBD1	TRBV5-1	TRBJ1-1	CASSLDRGRFGSTEAFF	TGCGCCAGCAGCTTGGATAGGGGGCGTTTTGGGAGCACTGAAGCTTTCTTT
few	-	TRBV6-2/TRBV6-3	TRBJ2-1	CASSYSSPRSFYNEQFF	TGTGCCAGCAGTTACTCTAGCCCGCGTTCCTTTTACAATGAGCAGTTCTTC
few	-	TRBV29-1	TRBJ2-7	CSVIAGNTYEQYF	TGCAGCGTTATTGCGGGGAACACCTACGAGCAGTACTTC
-	-	TRBV12-5	TRBJ1-5	CASGLEAQPQHF	TGTGCTAGTGGTTTAGAAGCTCAGCCCCAGCATTTT
-	TRBD2	TRBV24-1	TRBJ2-1	CATSDYGLAGDEQFF	TGTGCCACCAGTGATTACGGACTAGCGGGAGACGAGCAGTTCTTC
few	TRBD1	TRBV4-1	TRBJ1-2	CASSQEKTGSYGYTF	TGCGCCAGCAGCCAAGAAAAGACAGGGAGCTATGGCTACACCTTC
few	TRBD1	TRBV19	TRBJ1-4	CAGGKRAGGIEKLFF	TGTGCCGGCGGGAAGCGGGCAGGGGGGATTGAAAAACTGTTTTTT
few	-	TRBV7-6	TRBJ2-5	CASSPSTGFYGETQYF	TGTGCCAGCAGCCCCTCGACAGGCTTTTACGGAGAGACCCAGTACTTC